This TCR beta chain was identified in a study of blood T cells in healthy people across ages. Regarding this clonotype: Its cognate antigen is unknown. At one of its ends the junction is not consistent with the germline gene, which may arise from a read error.

Study findings and constraints: Bulk PBMC profiling left naive and antigen-experienced comparisons inconclusive. A roughly linear age-dependent decrease characterized TCR beta diversity per million T cells.

This CDR3 region has 13 residues. Germline V gives CDR1 SGHRS, CDR2 YFSETQ. Primers used in a second PCR of about 6 to 12 cycles were a sample-barcoded 5' primer and a J-beta primer mix. A 12-random-nucleotide template-switch adaptor tagged each cDNA molecule. Each of the samples gave a minimum of 3 million paired-end reads that contained CDR3. TCRdb independently ran MiXCR on the 5' RACE reads; one entry per CDR3 protein. The sample has roughly 650,000 distinct CDR3 sequences, about 34% seen once. The rearrangement joins TRBV5-1 to TRBJ1-4, with D perhaps matching TRBD1 (6 bases). The material sequenced was blood. This TCR was recovered from a woman aged 80 or over in good health. The CDR3 DNA follows: TGCGCCAGCAGCCAGGACAGTTCTGAAAAACGGTTTTTT. Amino acids: CASSQDSSEKRFF.